This passage covers 27 T cell receptor beta chains from one sample sequenced in a study of vaccination and CD4 T cells after COVID-19. An Oncomine TCR Beta short-read assay was used to sequence the DNA from cultured CD4+ T cells. TCRdb fed the PCR reads into MiXCR, producing one record per CDR3 protein. The sample shows some 20,000 distinct CDR3 sequences, less than 55% of them seen only once. Treatment described: 10-day PBMC culture with coronavirus spike peptide pools or control peptides (ViraFEST assay). These TCRs' antigens remain unknown. This material consisted of CD4+ T cells from blood, cultured in vitro, taken after SARS-CoV-2 vaccination. Source of these receptors: a human donor who had recovered from COVID-19.

This clonotype was seen a few times. The V gene is TRBV7-9, the J gene TRBJ1-2, with D possibly TRBD1 on 5 matching bases. Germline V gene sequence: CDR1 SEHNR, CDR2 FQNEAQ (reference sequence). V gave up 1 base and J gave up 3 bases, with 12 bases separating them. The CDR3 runs 15 residues. CDR3 bases: TGTGCCAGCAGCTTAGAGGTCACGGGGGACTATGGCTACACCTTC. Residues: CASSLEVTGDYGYTF.

The chain has TRBV5-1 and TRBJ2-5; D is unresolved. The length of the CDR3 is 14 residues. V gave up 1 base and J gave up 2 bases, with 9 bases separating them. CDR1 SGHRS and CDR2 YFSETQ come from the germline V gene. The CDR3 region has the DNA TGCGCCAGCAGCTTGCGAGGTTGGCAAGAGACCCAGTACTTC. Translated, it gives CASSLRGWQETQYF.

V usage is TRBV6-1 and J usage is TRBJ1-6; TRBD1 is a possible D gene (6 bases). This CDR3 contains 15 residues. V lost 6 bases to trimming and J lost 6 bases, with 15 bases between them. Germline assignment: CDR1 MNHNS and CDR2 SASEGT. The DNA of the CDR3 is TGTGCCAGCAGACGGACAGCCGTTTTTAATTCACCCCTCCACTTT. The encoded protein is CASRRTAVFNSPLHF.

This clonotype was seen more than once but under ten times. CDR3 sequence (DNA): TGCAGTGGCAATGGATTCGACTACGAGCAGTACTTC. The encoded protein is CSGNGFDYEQYF. The V gene is TRBV20-1, the J gene TRBJ2-7; D not certain. The V end was cut by 7 bases, the J end by 3 bases, with 13 bases between. This CDR3 has 12 residues. The germline V gene has CDR1 DFQATT and CDR2 SNEGSKA (reference sequence).

This clonotype has more than one count but fewer than ten. CDR3 region: CATSRDLPGTGGKAFF. The CDR3 DNA sequence: TGTGCCACCAGCAGAGATTTACCCGGGACAGGGGGCAAAGCTTTCTTT. This rearrangement joins TRBV15 to TRBJ1-1, with 12 positions matching TRBD1. This CDR3 spans 16 amino acids. Per the germline V gene, CDR1 is LNHNV and CDR2 is YYDKDF (reference sequence). Losses at the gene ends were 0 bases for V and 9 bases for J; bases not matched to a gene: 8.

The chain links TRBV7-9 to TRBJ1-3; the D gene is possibly TRBD1 (5 bases). The V end was cut by 4 bases, the J end by 0 bases, with 10 bases between. Germline V gives CDR1 SEHNR, CDR2 FQNEAQ (reference sequence). CDR3 length equals 15 residues. The CDR3 region is CASSYTGTSGNTIYF. The CDR3 bases are TGTGCCAGCAGCTACACCGGGACCTCTGGAAACACCATATATTTT.

The gene calls are TRBV20-1 and TRBJ2-7, with a possible D match to TRBD2 (7 bases). Trimming took 3 bases from V and 3 from J, leaving 15 bases between them. Germline CDR1 reads DFQATT; CDR2 reads SNEGSKA (reference sequence). The CDR3 consists of 14 residues. CDR3 DNA: TGCAGTGCTAGCCTTCGCGGGGGCGTCTACGAGCAGTACTTC. Amino acids: CSASLRGGVYEQYF.

The chain recombines TRBV11-3 with TRBJ2-3, with D unresolved. V lost 4 bases and J 0 bases, leaving 14 bases between the germline ends. The CDR3 is 16 amino acids. Per the germline V gene, CDR1 is SGHNT and CDR2 is YENEEA. This chain's CDR3 is CASSSVGGLSTDTQYF. The CDR3 DNA is TGTGCCAGCAGCTCAGTTGGTGGGCTGAGCACAGATACGCAGTATTTT.

The chain recombines TRBV11-3 with TRBJ2-3; D possibly corresponds to TRBD1 (6 bases). The CDR3 consists of 14 residues. Trimming left V 3 bases short and J 5 bases short, with 12 bases between. CDR1 is SGHNT, CDR2 YENEEA, per germline. DNA of the CDR3: TGTGCCAGCAGCTTGGGCAGGGGTGGAGATACGCAGTATTTT. This sequence encodes CASSLGRGGDTQYF.

CDR3 protein: CASSQAGRRGWEQYF. CDR3 DNA sequence: TGTGCCAGCAGCCAAGCAGGCCGACGGGGATGGGAGCAGTACTTC. This rearrangement joins TRBV14 to TRBJ2-7, with TRBD2 as a possible D gene (5 bases). V lost 1 base and J 7 bases, leaving 17 bases between the germline ends. The CDR3 has 15 residues. Per the germline V gene, CDR1 is SGHDN and CDR2 is FVKESK.

Details on this clonotype: Its ends do not fully match the called genes, so a read error is possible. In DNA form, the CDR3 reads TGTCCCAGCAGCTTGATGGGACGGCAGAACACTGAAGCTTTCTTT. Protein sequence: CPSSLMGRQNTEAFF. The gene calls are TRBV7-2 and TRBJ1-1, with D possibly TRBD1 on 5 matching bases. Germline V gene lookup returns CDR1 SGHTA and CDR2 FQGNSA. The CDR3 loop spans 15 amino acids. The full variable domain, its missing parts supplied by reference TRBV7-2 and TRBJ1-1, is GAGVSQSPSNKVTEKGKDVELRCDPISGHTALYWYRQSLGQGLEFLIYFQGNSAPDKSGLPSDRFSAERTGGSVSTLTIQRTQQEDSAVYLCPSSLMGRQNTEAFFGQGTRLTVV.

The chain links TRBV24-1 to TRBJ1-5; unclear D gene. Trimming left V 3 bases short and J 3 bases short, with 5 bases between. The CDR3 consists of 13 residues. Germline lookup yields CDR1 KGHDR and CDR2 SFDVKD. This CDR3 is CATSDGINQPQHF. The CDR3 nucleotides are TGTGCCACCAGTGATGGGATCAATCAGCCCCAGCATTTT.

The rearrangement links TRBV2 to TRBJ2-3, with no clear D. The CDR3 contains 14 residues. In germline, CDR1 is SNHLY, CDR2 FYNNEI. Trimming left V 3 bases short and J 0 bases short, with 7 bases between. In nucleotides, the CDR3 is TGTGCCAGCAGTGATATTGGGAGCACAGATACGCAGTATTTT. It codes for CASSDIGSTDTQYF.

The genes are TRBV19 and TRBJ2-3, with 9 bases aligning to TRBD2. V dropped 9 bases and J dropped 2; count of bases not matched to a gene: 15. CDR1 and CDR2 (germline): LNHDA, SQIVND (reference sequence). This CDR3 has 17 residues. In DNA form, the CDR3 reads TGTGCCAGCGGTTCCCGTATAGCGGGGGTGCTCACAGATACGCAGTATTTT. Protein: CASGSRIAGVLTDTQYF.

The chain links TRBV9 to TRBJ1-2; no firm D call. V lost 3 bases and J 7 bases, leaving 10 bases between the germline ends. The length of the CDR3 is 12 residues. Germline V gives CDR1 SGDLS, CDR2 YYNGEE. CDR3 protein: CASSAFQSGYTF. The CDR3 DNA is TGTGCCAGCAGCGCGTTCCAGTCTGGCTACACCTTC. Supplemented by reference TRBV9 and TRBJ1-2, the full variable domain reads DSGVTQTPKHLITATGQRVTLRCSPRSGDLSVYWYQQSLDQGLQFLIQYYNGEERAKGNILERFSAQQFPDLHSELNLSSLELGDSALYFCASSAFQSGYTFGSGTRLTVV.

In this sample, this clonotype turned up a few times. The V call is TRBV6-5, the J call TRBJ1-1; D perhaps matches TRBD1 (6 bases). Trimming removed 4 bases from V and 5 bases from J, with 11 bases in between. The germline CDR1 and CDR2 sequences are MNHEY and SVGAGI. The CDR3 consists of 13 residues. This chain's CDR3 is CASSSSGVTEAFF. In DNA, the CDR3 is TGTGCCAGCAGTTCGTCAGGGGTAACTGAAGCTTTCTTT.

This chain uses TRBV2 with TRBJ1-6; D is unresolved. The CDR3 has 16 residues. The V gene's germline CDR1 is SNHLY and CDR2 FYNNEI. With 4 bases removed from V and 1 base from J, the gap between germline ends came to 11 bases. The CDR3 spells CASSGRAQSYNSPLHF. The CDR3 bases are TGTGCCAGCAGTGGCCGGGCCCAGTCCTATAATTCACCCCTCCACTTT.

The chain joins TRBV5-8 to TRBJ2-3, with D maybe TRBD1 (6 bases). This CDR3 is built from 17 residues. Germline CDR1 SGHTS, CDR2 YDEGEE. Between the trimmed V and J ends, which lost 2 bases and 3 bases, there was a span of 19 bases. In DNA, the CDR3 is TGTGCCAGCAGCTTTCGCGACTACAGGGCTGGGACAGATACGCAGTATTTT. Protein: CASSFRDYRAGTDTQYF.

The chain is built from TRBV7-9 and TRBJ2-1; 9 bases fit TRBD1. The CDR3 is 17 residues long. Germline V gene lookup returns CDR1 SEHNR and CDR2 FQNEAQ (reference sequence). J lost 5 bases, V lost 2 bases, and 10 bases had no gene match. This CDR3 is CASSLSPSGTGHNEQFF. CDR3 DNA sequence: TGTGCCAGCAGCTTATCCCCGTCGGGGACAGGGCACAATGAGCAGTTCTTC.

The genes are TRBV20-1 and TRBJ2-7; 10 bases agree with TRBD1. Losses at the gene ends were 6 bases for V and 6 bases for J; bases not matched to a gene: 11. Germline CDR1 and CDR2: DFQATT and SNEGSKA (reference sequence). The CDR3 totals 14 residues. The CDR3 here is CSARGDRGPSEQYF. CDR3 coding DNA: TGCAGTGCCCGGGGGGACAGGGGTCCTTCCGAGCAGTACTTC.

This rearrangement joins TRBV7-2 to TRBJ1-1, with unresolved D. The CDR3 is 14 residues long. CDR1 and CDR2 (germline): SGHTA, FQGNSA. Between the trimmed V and J ends, which lost 6 bases and 0 bases, there was a span of 11 bases. Written as DNA, the CDR3 is TGTGCCAGCAGGGGGAGGGAAGTGAACACTGAAGCTTTCTTT. Amino acids: CASRGREVNTEAFF.

This sequence joins TRBV10-1 and TRBJ2-7, with D maybe TRBD2 (5 bases). Germline values: CDR1 WNHNN, CDR2 SYGVQD (reference sequence). CDR3 length equals 13 residues. The germline V and J ends were trimmed by 4 bases and 6 bases, with 13 bases remaining between them. The CDR3 bases are TGCGCCAGCAGTGCCTCCTACGCGGGCGAGCAGTACTTC. This encodes CASSASYAGEQYF.

The rearrangement joins TRBV15 to TRBJ2-1; 12 nucleotides match TRBD2. The V gene end was trimmed by 0 bases and the J gene end by 1 base; junction bases not matched to a gene: 7. The CDR3 runs 19 residues. Germline CDR1 is LNHNV and CDR2 is YYDKDF (reference sequence). The chain's CDR3 is CATSRDASGGAVSYNEQFF. CDR3 DNA: TGTGCCACCAGCAGAGATGCTAGCGGGGGGGCCGTTTCCTACAATGAGCAGTTCTTC.

The table lists this clonotype with a few counts. The CDR3, as DNA: TGTGCCAGCAGTTACTACGGGGGAGGTCGTAATTCACCCCTCCACTTT. Its protein product is CASSYYGGGRNSPLHF. V gene TRBV6-5 combines with J gene TRBJ1-6; maybe TRBD1 (5 bases). V was pared by 1 base and J by 6 bases, with 13 bases between. CDR1 and CDR2 from the germline V gene are MNHEY and SVGAGI. The CDR3 is 16 amino acids.

This chain links TRBV11-3 with TRBJ1-1, with TRBD1 as a possible D gene (5 bases). Germline V gene sequence: CDR1 SGHNT, CDR2 YENEEA. The CDR3 is 14 amino acids. Trimming took off 1 base at V and 4 bases at J, with 10 bases between the two ends. The CDR3 DNA follows: TGTGCCAGCAGCTTAGCTCGAGGGGTCACTGAAGCTTTCTTT. Translating it yields CASSLARGVTEAFF.

The rearrangement uses TRBV25-1 and TRBJ2-5; D is undetermined. The germline V and J ends were trimmed by 1 base and 5 bases, with 11 bases remaining between them. Germline CDR1 is MGHDK and CDR2 is SYGVNS. CDR3 length equals 14 residues. The CDR3, as DNA: TGTGCCAGCAGTGAATCTTGGAACGGGGAGACCCAGTACTTC. It yields the protein CASSESWNGETQYF.

This clonotype was recorded a few times. J is TRBJ2-7 and V is TRBV24-1; TRBD2 matches 13 bases. Trimming took 2 bases from V and 3 from J; bases not matched to a gene: 3. The CDR3 is 16 residues long. CDR1 is KGHDR, CDR2 SFDVKD, per germline. The CDR3 sequence: CATSDSRTSGSYEQYF. For the CDR3, the DNA is TGTGCCACCAGTGATTCCCGGACTAGCGGGAGCTACGAGCAGTACTTC.